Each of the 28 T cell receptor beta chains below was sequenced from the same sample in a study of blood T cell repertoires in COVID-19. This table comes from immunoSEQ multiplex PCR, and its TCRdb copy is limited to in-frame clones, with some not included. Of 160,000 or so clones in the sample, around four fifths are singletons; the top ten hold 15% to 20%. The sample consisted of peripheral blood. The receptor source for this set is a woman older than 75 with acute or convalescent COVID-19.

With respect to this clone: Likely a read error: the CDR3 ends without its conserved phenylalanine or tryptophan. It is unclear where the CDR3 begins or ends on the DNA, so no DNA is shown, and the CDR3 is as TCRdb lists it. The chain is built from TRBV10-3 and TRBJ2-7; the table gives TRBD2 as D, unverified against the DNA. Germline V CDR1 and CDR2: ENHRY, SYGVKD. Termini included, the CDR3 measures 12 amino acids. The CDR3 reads CAIRPEGGLPFI.

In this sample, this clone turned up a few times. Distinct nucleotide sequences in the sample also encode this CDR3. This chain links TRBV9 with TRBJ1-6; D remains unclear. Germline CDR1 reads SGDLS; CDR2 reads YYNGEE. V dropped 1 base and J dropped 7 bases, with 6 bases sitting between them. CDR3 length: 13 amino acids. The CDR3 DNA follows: TGTGCCAGCAGCGTAACGGAGAATTCACCCCTCCACTTT. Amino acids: CASSVTENSPLHF.

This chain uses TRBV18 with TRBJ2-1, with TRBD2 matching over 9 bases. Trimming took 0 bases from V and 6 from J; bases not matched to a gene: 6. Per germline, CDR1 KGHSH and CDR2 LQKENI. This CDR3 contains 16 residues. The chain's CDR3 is CASSPPVAGVGNEQFF. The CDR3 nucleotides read TGTGCCAGCTCACCACCGGTAGCGGGAGTCGGCAATGAGCAGTTCTTC.

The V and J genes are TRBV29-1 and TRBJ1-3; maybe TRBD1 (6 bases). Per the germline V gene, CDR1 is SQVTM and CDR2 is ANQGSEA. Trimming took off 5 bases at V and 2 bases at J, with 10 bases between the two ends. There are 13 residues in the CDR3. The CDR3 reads CSVLQGPGNTIYF. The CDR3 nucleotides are TGCAGCGTTTTACAGGGTCCTGGAAACACCATATATTTT.

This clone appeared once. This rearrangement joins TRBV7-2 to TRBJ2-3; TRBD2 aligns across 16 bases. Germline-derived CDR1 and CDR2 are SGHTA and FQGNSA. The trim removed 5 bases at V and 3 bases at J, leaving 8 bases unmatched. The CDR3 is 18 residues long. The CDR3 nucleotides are TGTGCCAGCAGCCGCGAGGGACTAGCGGGGGGGAGGACAGATACGCAGTATTTT. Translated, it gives CASSREGLAGGRTDTQYF. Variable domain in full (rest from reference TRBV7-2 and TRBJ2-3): GAGVSQSPSNKVTEKGKDVELRCDPISGHTALYWYRQSLGQGLEFLIYFQGNSAPDKSGLPSDRFSAERTGGSVSTLTIQRTQQEDSAVYLCASSREGLAGGRTDTQYFGPGTRLTVL.

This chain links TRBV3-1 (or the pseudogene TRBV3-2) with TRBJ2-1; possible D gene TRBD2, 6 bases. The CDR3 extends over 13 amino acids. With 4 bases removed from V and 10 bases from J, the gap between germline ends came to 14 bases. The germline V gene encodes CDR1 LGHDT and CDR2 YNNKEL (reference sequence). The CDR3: CASSLRRGREQFF. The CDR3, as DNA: TGTGCCAGCAGCCTTAGGAGGGGAAGGGAGCAGTTCTTC.

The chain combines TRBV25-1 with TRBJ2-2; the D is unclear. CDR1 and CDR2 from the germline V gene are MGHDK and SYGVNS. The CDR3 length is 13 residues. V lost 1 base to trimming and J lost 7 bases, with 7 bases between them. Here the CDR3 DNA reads TGTGCCAGCAGTGAATCGGTATTCGGGGAGCTGTTTTTT. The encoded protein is CASSESVFGELFF.

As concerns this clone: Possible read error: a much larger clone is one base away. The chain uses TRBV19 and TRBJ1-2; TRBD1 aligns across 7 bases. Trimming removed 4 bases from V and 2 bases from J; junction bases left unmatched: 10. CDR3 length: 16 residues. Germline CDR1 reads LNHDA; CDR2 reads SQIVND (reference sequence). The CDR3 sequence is CASSTRAGGLNYGYTF. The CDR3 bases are TGTGCCAGTAGTACCAGGGCAGGGGGGCTCAACTATGGCTACACCTTC. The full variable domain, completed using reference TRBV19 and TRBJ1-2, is DGGITQSPKYLFRKEGQNVTLSCEQNLNHDAMYWYRQDPGQGLRLIYYSQIVNDFQKGDIAEGYSVSREKKESFPLTVTSAQKNPTAFYLCASSTRAGGLNYGYTFGSGTRLTVV.

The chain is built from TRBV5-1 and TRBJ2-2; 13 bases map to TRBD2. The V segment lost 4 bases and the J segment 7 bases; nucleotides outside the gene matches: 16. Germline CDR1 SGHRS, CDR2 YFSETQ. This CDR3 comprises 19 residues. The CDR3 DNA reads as TGCGCCAGCAGCCGCACTAGCGGGAGGGTACAAGATAAGGGCGGGGAGCTGTTTTTT. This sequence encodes CASSRTSGRVQDKGGELFF.

The CDR3 protein is CASSISQRGPFYEQYF. In nucleotides, the CDR3 is TGTGCCAGTAGTATTTCCCAGCGGGGCCCATTTTACGAGCAGTACTTC. This chain connects TRBV19 to TRBJ2-7; 7 bases match TRBD2. The CDR3 runs 16 residues. Trimming at V came to 3 bases and at J to 4 bases, leaving 12 bases not matched to a gene. Germline assignment: CDR1 LNHDA and CDR2 SQIVND (reference sequence).

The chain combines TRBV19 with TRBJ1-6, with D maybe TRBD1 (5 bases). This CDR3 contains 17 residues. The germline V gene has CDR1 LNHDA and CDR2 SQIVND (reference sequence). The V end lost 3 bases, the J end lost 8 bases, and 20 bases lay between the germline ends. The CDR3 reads CASSMGKTGSFHSPLHF. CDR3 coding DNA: TGTGCCAGTAGTATGGGGAAAACAGGATCCTTTCATTCACCCCTCCACTTT.

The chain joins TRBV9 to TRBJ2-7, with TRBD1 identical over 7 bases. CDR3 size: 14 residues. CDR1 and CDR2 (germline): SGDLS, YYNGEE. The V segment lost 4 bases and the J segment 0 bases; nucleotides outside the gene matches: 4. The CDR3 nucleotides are TGTGCCAGCAGCCCCCAGGGGGTCTCCTACGAGCAGTACTTC. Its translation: CASSPQGVSYEQYF.

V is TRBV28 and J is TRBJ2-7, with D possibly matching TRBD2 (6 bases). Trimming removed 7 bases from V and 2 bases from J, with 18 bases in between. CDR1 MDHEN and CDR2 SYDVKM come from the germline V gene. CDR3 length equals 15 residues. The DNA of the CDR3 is TGTGCCAGCACCTCAGGCGGGGCAAACGCCTACGAGCAGTACTTC. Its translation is CASTSGGANAYEQYF.

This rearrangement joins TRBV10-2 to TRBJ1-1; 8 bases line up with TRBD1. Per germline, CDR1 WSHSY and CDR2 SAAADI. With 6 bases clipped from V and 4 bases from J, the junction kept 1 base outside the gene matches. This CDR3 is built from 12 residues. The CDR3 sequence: CASRTGVTEAFF. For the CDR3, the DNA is TGCGCCAGCAGGACAGGGGTCACTGAAGCTTTCTTT.

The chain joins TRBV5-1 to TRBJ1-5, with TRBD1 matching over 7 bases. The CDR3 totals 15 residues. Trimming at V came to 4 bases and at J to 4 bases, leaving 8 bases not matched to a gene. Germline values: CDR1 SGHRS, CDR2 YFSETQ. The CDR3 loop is CASSTTGEVNQPQHF. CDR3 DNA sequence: TGCGCCAGCAGCACTACAGGGGAGGTTAATCAGCCCCAGCATTTT.

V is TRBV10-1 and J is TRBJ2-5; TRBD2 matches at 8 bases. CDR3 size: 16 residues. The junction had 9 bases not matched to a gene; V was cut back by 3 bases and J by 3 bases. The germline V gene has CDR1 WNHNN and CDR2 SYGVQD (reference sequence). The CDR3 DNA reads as TGCGCCAGCAGTGAATCGACTAGCGCGATTAAAGAGACCCAGTACTTC. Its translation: CASSESTSAIKETQYF.

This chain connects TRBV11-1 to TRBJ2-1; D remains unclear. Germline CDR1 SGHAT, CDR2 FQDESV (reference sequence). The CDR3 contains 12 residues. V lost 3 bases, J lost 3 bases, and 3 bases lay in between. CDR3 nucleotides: TGTGCCAGCAGCTTTAACTACAATGAGCAGTTCTTC. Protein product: CASSFNYNEQFF.

This CDR3 is CASSLSGRDTGELFF. The CDR3 DNA follows: TGCGCCAGCAGCTTGTCCGGGAGAGATACCGGGGAGCTGTTTTTT. The chain couples TRBV5-1 to TRBJ2-2; D possibly corresponds to TRBD2 (6 bases). V was shortened by 1 base and J by 5 bases, with 12 bases between the two germline ends. This CDR3 has 15 amino acids. Germline V gives CDR1 SGHRS, CDR2 YFSETQ. Combining the CDR3 with reference TRBV5-1 and TRBJ2-2 gives the whole variable domain KAGVTQTPRYLIKTRGQQVTLSCSPISGHRSVSWYQQTPGQGLQFLFEYFSETQRNKGNFPGRFSGRQFSNSRSEMNVSTLELGDSALYLCASSLSGRDTGELFFGEGSRLTVL.

CDR3 in amino acids: CASMRAGGTGELFF. The CDR3 nucleotides read TGTGCCAGCATGCGGGCTGGCGGCACCGGGGAGCTGTTTTTT. This chain uses TRBV9 with TRBJ2-2, with D possibly TRBD2 on 5 matching bases. CDR3 length: 14 amino acids. Germline V CDR1 and CDR2: SGDLS, YYNGEE. Trimming cost V 6 bases and J 4 bases, with 13 bases left between them.

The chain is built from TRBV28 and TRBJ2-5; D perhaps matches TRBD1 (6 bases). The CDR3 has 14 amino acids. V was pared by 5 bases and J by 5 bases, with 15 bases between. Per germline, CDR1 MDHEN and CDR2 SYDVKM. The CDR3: CASSIGQTHETQYF. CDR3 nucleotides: TGTGCCAGCAGTATCGGACAGACCCACGAGACCCAGTACTTC.

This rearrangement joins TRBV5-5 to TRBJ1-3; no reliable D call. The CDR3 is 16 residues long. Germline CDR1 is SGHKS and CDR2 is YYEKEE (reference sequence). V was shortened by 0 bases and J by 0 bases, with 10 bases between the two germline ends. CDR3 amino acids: CASSLGSQFSGNTIYF. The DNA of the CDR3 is TGTGCCAGCAGCTTGGGTTCGCAGTTCTCTGGAAACACCATATATTTT. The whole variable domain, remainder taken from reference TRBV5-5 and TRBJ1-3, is DAGVTQSPTHLIKTRGQQVTLRCSPISGHKSVSWYQQVLGQGPQFIFQYYEKEERGRGNFPDRFSARQFPNYSSELNVNALLLGDSALYLCASSLGSQFSGNTIYFGEGSWLTVV.

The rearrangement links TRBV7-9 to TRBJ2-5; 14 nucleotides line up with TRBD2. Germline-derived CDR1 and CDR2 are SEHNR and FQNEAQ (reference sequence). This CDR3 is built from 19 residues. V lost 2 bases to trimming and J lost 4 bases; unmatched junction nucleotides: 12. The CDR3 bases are TGTGCCAGCAGCTTATTCCCTGGGACTAGCGGGAGAGGGAGAGAGACCCAGTACTTC. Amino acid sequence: CASSLFPGTSGRGRETQYF.

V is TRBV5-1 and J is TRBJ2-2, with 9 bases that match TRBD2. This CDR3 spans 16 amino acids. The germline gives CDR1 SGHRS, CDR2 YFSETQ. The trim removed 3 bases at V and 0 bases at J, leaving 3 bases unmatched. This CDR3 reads CASSYLAGPNTGELFF. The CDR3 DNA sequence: TGCGCCAGCAGCTATCTAGCGGGGCCGAACACCGGGGAGCTGTTTTTT. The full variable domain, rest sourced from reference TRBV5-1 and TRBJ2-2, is KAGVTQTPRYLIKTRGQQVTLSCSPISGHRSVSWYQQTPGQGLQFLFEYFSETQRNKGNFPGRFSGRQFSNSRSEMNVSTLELGDSALYLCASSYLAGPNTGELFFGEGSRLTVL.

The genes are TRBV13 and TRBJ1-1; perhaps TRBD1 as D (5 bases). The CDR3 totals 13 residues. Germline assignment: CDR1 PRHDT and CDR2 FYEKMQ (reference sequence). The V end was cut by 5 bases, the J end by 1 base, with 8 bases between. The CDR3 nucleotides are TGTGCCAGCAGCCGGAGGGGGAACACTGAAGCTTTCTTT. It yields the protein CASSRRGNTEAFF.

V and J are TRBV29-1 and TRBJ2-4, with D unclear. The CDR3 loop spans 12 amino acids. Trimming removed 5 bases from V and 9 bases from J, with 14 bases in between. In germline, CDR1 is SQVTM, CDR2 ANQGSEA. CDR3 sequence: CSVRPSFGIQYF. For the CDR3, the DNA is TGCAGCGTTCGCCCCTCTTTCGGCATTCAGTACTTC.

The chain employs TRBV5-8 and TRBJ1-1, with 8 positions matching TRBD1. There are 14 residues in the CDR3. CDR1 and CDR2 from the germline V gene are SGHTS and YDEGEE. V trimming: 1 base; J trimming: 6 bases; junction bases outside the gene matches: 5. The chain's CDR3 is CASSLLQGAAEAFF. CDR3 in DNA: TGTGCCAGCAGCTTGCTCCAGGGGGCCGCTGAAGCTTTCTTT.

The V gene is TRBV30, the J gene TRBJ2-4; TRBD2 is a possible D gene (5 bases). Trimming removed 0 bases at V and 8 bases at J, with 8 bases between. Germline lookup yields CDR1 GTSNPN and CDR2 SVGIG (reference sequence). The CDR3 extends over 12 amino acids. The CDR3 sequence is CAWSVGRDIQYF. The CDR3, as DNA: TGTGCCTGGAGTGTGGGGAGAGACATTCAGTACTTC.

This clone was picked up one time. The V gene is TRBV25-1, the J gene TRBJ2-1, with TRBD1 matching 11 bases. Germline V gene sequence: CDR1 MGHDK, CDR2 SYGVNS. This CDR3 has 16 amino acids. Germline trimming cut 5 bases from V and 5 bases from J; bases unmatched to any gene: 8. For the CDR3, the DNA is TGTGCCAGCAGTAGCCTCCGGGACAGGGGGGACAATGAGCAGTTCTTC. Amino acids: CASSSLRDRGDNEQFF.